This T cell receptor (beta chain) was captured by sequencing in a study of control samples from healthy donors and cancer patients (dated by TCRdb to the early 2020s). Libraries were prepared through the immunoSEQ multiplex PCR assay. The clones in this table, taken by TCRdb from immuneACCESS, are in-frame only. Not every clone is retained; where verified, under half of the shortfall comes from an unresolved V gene, and the cause of the rest is unknown. This sample comprises about 150,000 clones, approximately 91% of them detected only once. The ten largest clones add up to just over 2% of the sample. A note on this clone: Its antigen is currently not known. No base quality information exists; no much larger clone differs at one position.

The sample comprised blood. This sequence was found in a woman aged 40 to 55 in good health.

The CDR3: CASSGGGWFTEAFF. The sequenced DNA: TGCGCCAGCAGCGGTGGGGGGTGGTTCACTGAAGCTTTCTTT. Recombination connected TRBV5-1 to TRBJ1-1; TRBD1 is possibly the D segment (5 matching bases). Looking up the germline V gene yields CDR1 SGHRS and CDR2 YFSETQ. Spanning cysteine to phenylalanine, the CDR3 consists of 14 amino acids. This entry keeps only the CDR3 DNA: 42 bases, framed from base 1. Relative to germline, V is 4 bases shorter and J is 4 bases shorter, with 14 bases between their ends.